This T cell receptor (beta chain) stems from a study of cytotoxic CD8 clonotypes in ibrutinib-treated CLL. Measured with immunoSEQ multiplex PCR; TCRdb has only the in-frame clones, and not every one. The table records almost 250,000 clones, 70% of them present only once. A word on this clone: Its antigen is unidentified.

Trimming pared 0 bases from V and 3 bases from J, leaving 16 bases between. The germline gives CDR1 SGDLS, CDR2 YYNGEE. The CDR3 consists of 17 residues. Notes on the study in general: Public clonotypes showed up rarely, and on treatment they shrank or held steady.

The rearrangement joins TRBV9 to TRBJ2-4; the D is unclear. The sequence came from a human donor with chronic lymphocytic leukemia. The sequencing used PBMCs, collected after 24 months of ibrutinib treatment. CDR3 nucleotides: TGTGCCAGCAGCGTAGATCCTTTGGGCACGATCAAAAACATTCAGTACTTC. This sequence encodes CASSVDPLGTIKNIQYF. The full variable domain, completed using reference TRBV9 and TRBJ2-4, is DSGVTQTPKHLITATGQRVTLRCSPRSGDLSVYWYQQSLDQGLQFLIQYYNGEERAKGNILERFSAQQFPDLHSELNLSSLELGDSALYFCASSVDPLGTIKNIQYFGAGTRLSVL.